The 31 T cell receptor beta chains in this list originate from one sample, sequenced in a study of blood T cell repertoires in COVID-19. Data came from immunoSEQ multiplex PCR; TCRdb stores just in-frame clones and leaves some out. The sample shows over 300,000 clones, more than 70% of them seen only once. Sequencing was performed on peripheral blood. Every receptor here comes from a man between 40 and 49 years old with acute or convalescent COVID-19.

The genes are TRBV28 and TRBJ2-5; 12 bases line up with TRBD2. The CDR3 is made up of 15 amino acids. J lost 1 base, V lost 6 bases, and 3 bases had no gene match. CDR1 is MDHEN and CDR2 is SYDVKM in the germline V gene. The CDR3 coding sequence is TGTGCCAGCAGCAAACTAGCGGGGGGCCAAGAGACCCAGTACTTC. It yields the protein CASSKLAGGQETQYF.

V and J are TRBV6-5 and TRBJ1-2; D possibly corresponds to TRBD1 (5 bases). CDR1 MNHEY and CDR2 SVGAGI come from the germline V gene. The CDR3 runs to 15 residues. Trimming shortened V by 5 bases and J by 4 bases, and 17 bases separated the two germline ends. The CDR3 loop reads CASSSSGGSIYGYTF. In nucleotides, the CDR3 is TGTGCCAGCAGTAGCTCGGGGGGGTCCATCTATGGCTACACCTTC.

This chain connects TRBV5-5 to TRBJ1-1, with 8 bases identical to TRBD1. CDR1 is SGHKS, CDR2 YYEKEE, per germline (reference sequence). J was trimmed by 4 bases and V by 0 bases; bases with no gene match: 2. The CDR3 has 14 amino acids. CDR3 bases: TGTGCCAGCAGCTTGGGACAGGGGCCCACTGAAGCTTTCTTT. It translates to CASSLGQGPTEAFF.

The gene calls are TRBV11-2 and TRBJ2-7, with unresolved D. The V gene lost 0 bases and the J gene lost 0 bases, with 15 bases spanning the gap. Germline lookup yields CDR1 SGHAT and CDR2 FQNNGV. The CDR3 runs to 17 residues. The CDR3 nucleotides read TGTGCCAGCAGCTTAGACTCCGGCCAGTGGAGCTCCTACGAGCAGTACTTC. It translates to CASSLDSGQWSSYEQYF.

This clone was seen only a few times. The chain recombines TRBV5-1 with TRBJ1-1, with D maybe TRBD1 (5 bases). V lost 1 base and J lost 13, with 11 bases in between. Germline assignment: CDR1 SGHRS and CDR2 YFSETQ. The CDR3 consists of 11 residues. The chain's CDR3 is CASSLLGVFFF. Here the CDR3 DNA reads TGCGCCAGCAGCTTGCTAGGGGTGTTTTTCTTT.

This chain joins TRBV11-2 and TRBJ1-3, with 10 bases lining up with TRBD1. Germline assignment: CDR1 SGHAT and CDR2 FQNNGV. The V gene end was trimmed by 6 bases and the J gene end by 0 bases; junction bases not matched to a gene: 11. The CDR3 spans 18 residues. The CDR3 loop is CASRVYRDRGVSGNTIYF. CDR3 bases: TGTGCCAGCAGGGTTTACCGGGACAGGGGCGTCTCTGGAAACACCATATATTTT.

The chain combines TRBV5-1 with TRBJ1-3; unclear D gene. Germline loops: CDR1 SGHRS, CDR2 YFSETQ. The CDR3 covers 15 residues. V lost 1 base and J lost 0, with 8 bases in between. The CDR3 spells CASSLTASSGNTIYF. In DNA, the CDR3 is TGCGCCAGCAGCTTGACCGCGAGCTCTGGAAACACCATATATTTT.

This chain joins TRBV4-3 and TRBJ1-1; D gene uncertain. Per germline, CDR1 LGHNA and CDR2 YSLEER. The V gene lost 0 bases and the J gene lost 6 bases, with 17 bases spanning the gap. There are 16 residues in the CDR3. The CDR3 DNA sequence: TGCGCCAGCAGCCAAGATGCCCAGCGACGACGCGCTGAAGCTTTCTTT. Its translation is CASSQDAQRRRAEAFF.

The V gene is TRBV4-2, the J gene TRBJ1-2, with 9 bases lining up with TRBD1. The CDR3 covers 15 residues. Trimming took 6 bases from V and 4 from J; bases not matched to a gene: 9. The V gene's germline CDR1 is LGHNA and CDR2 YNFKEQ. CDR3 loop: CASSLLETGGYGYTF. The CDR3 nucleotides are TGTGCCAGCAGTCTATTAGAGACAGGGGGCTATGGCTACACCTTC.

CDR3 DNA: TGCAGTGCGAGTCGGAGGGCCGCAGATACGCAGTATTTT. It specifies CSASRRAADTQYF. The V gene is TRBV20-1, the J gene TRBJ2-3; a weak D match, TRBD2 (6 bases). Germline loops: CDR1 DFQATT, CDR2 SNEGSKA (reference sequence). The CDR3 extends over 13 amino acids. Trimming pared 6 bases from V and 4 bases from J, leaving 14 bases between.

The J gene is TRBJ2-3, the V gene TRBV4-3, with a tentative D call TRBD2 (6 bases). This CDR3 is built from 17 residues. Trimming cost V 0 bases and J 4 bases, with 17 bases left between them. The germline CDR1 and CDR2 sequences are LGHNA and YSLEER. The CDR3: CASSQDPGGPAADTQYF. CDR3 nucleotides: TGCGCCAGCAGCCAAGACCCCGGGGGACCCGCGGCAGATACGCAGTATTTT.

This clone was recorded a few times. The J gene is TRBJ1-1, the V gene TRBV6-6, with 10 bases that match TRBD1. This CDR3 contains 16 residues. V trimming: 7 bases; J trimming: 5 bases; junction bases outside the gene matches: 13. The germline V gene encodes CDR1 MNHNY and CDR2 SVGAGI (reference sequence). The CDR3 DNA is TGTGCCAGCACCCTAACCCAGGGACAGGGGAGGACTGAAGCTTTCTTT. This encodes CASTLTQGQGRTEAFF.

The chain carries TRBV5-1 and TRBJ2-2; D is possibly TRBD1 (6 bases). The CDR3 spans 15 residues. From germline, CDR1 is SGHRS and CDR2 YFSETQ. The ends were cut back, 8 bases at V and 5 bases at J, with 19 bases in the middle. CDR3 loop: CASSDRTAMTGELFF. The CDR3 DNA sequence: TGCGCCAGTTCGGACAGAACGGCCATGACCGGGGAGCTGTTTTTT.

In the case of this clone: Additional DNA sequences in this sample encode the identical CDR3. The V gene is TRBV10-3, the J gene TRBJ2-7; D remains unclear. This CDR3 contains 13 residues. The V end lost 0 bases, the J end lost 3 bases, and 6 bases lay between the germline ends. Germline CDR1 and CDR2: ENHRY and SYGVKD. CDR3 nucleotide sequence: TGTGCCATCAGTGAGTCAATGAGCTACGAGCAGTACTTC. Translating it yields CAISESMSYEQYF.

This chain connects TRBV28 to TRBJ1-2; D uncertain. V lost 3 bases, J lost 4 bases, and 6 bases lay in between. CDR3 size: 12 residues. Germline V gene data show CDR1 as MDHEN and CDR2 as SYDVKM. The CDR3 loop reads CASSLNGYGYTF. The CDR3 region has the DNA TGTGCCAGCAGTTTGAACGGCTATGGCTACACCTTC.

The chain employs TRBV6-5 and TRBJ1-2; maybe TRBD1 (6 bases). This CDR3 is built from 12 residues. Trimming shortened V by 6 bases and J by 4 bases, and 9 bases separated the two germline ends. Germline CDR1 and CDR2: MNHEY and SVGAGI. The CDR3 spells CASRQGPYGYTF. The CDR3, as DNA: TGTGCCAGCAGACAGGGACCCTATGGCTACACCTTC.

Comment on this clone: Other DNA sequences in the sample encode the same CDR3. The V call is TRBV6-5, the J call TRBJ1-5; 8 bases align to TRBD1. Losses at the gene ends were 6 bases for V and 2 bases for J; bases not matched to a gene: 3. Germline lookup yields CDR1 MNHEY and CDR2 SVGAGI. The CDR3 loop spans 14 amino acids. The DNA of the CDR3 is TGTGCCAGCAGCGACAGGGGCGGCAATCAGCCCCAGCATTTT. Translated: CASSDRGGNQPQHF.

This chain connects TRBV3-1 (or the pseudogene TRBV3-2) to TRBJ1-2; a weak D match, TRBD1 (5 bases). V was pared by 1 base and J by 6 bases, with 12 bases between. The germline V gene encodes CDR1 LGHDT and CDR2 YNNKEL (reference sequence). The length of the CDR3 is 14 residues. The CDR3 DNA sequence: TGTGCCAGCAGCCAAGTAGGGAAGGGGCATGGCTACACCTTC. It encodes CASSQVGKGHGYTF.

V usage is TRBV5-1 and J usage is TRBJ2-7; a weak D match, TRBD2 (7 bases). Germline values: CDR1 SGHRS, CDR2 YFSETQ. The CDR3 covers 14 residues. V was trimmed by 6 bases and J by 3 bases, leaving 16 bases between them. Here the CDR3 DNA reads TGCGCCAGCAACCCGGGGGCTAGCGGCTACGAGCAGTACTTC. Translation: CASNPGASGYEQYF.

The rearrangement links TRBV5-1 to TRBJ2-6, with TRBD1 matching over 10 bases. The CDR3 loop spans 19 amino acids. CDR1 and CDR2 from the germline V gene are SGHRS and YFSETQ. V shed 4 bases, J shed 0 bases, and the junction held 10 bases outside the gene matches. The CDR3 sequence is CASSPWDRGPRSGANVLTF. CDR3 nucleotide sequence: TGCGCCAGCAGCCCCTGGGACAGGGGTCCTCGCTCTGGGGCCAACGTCCTGACTTTC.

This clone showed up just once. V is TRBV11-2 and J is TRBJ1-2, with D possibly being TRBD1 (6 bases). V was trimmed by 0 bases and J by 7 bases, leaving 15 bases between them. Germline V lookup: CDR1 SGHAT, CDR2 FQNNGV. The CDR3 has 15 residues. CDR3 region: CASSLDRGIFGGYTF. The CDR3 region has the DNA TGTGCCAGCAGCTTAGACAGGGGAATATTTGGTGGCTACACCTTC.

The J gene is TRBJ1-6, the V gene TRBV5-4; TRBD1 matches 7 bases. The J segment lost 6 bases and the V segment lost 3 bases, leaving 6 bases of the junction unmatched. The CDR3 has 15 amino acids. Looked up from germline, CDR1 is SGHNT and CDR2 is YYREEE (reference sequence). The DNA for the CDR3 is TGTGCCAGCAGCTCGAACCAGGGGGGTAATTCACCCCTCCACTTT. Its translation is CASSSNQGGNSPLHF.

With regard to this clone: An end of the junction differs from the germline gene, which may be a read error. V gene TRBV20-1 combines with J gene TRBJ1-1, with D unclear. Germline assignment: CDR1 DFQATT and CDR2 SNEGSKA (reference sequence). The length of the CDR3 is 11 residues. The CDR3, as DNA: TGCAGTGCTAGTATTGGTACTGGAGCTTTCTTT. This codes for CSASIGTGAFF.

The sample holds many counts of this clone. The chain couples TRBV20-1 to TRBJ2-7; 10 bases map to TRBD2. Germline V lookup: CDR1 DFQATT, CDR2 SNEGSKA (reference sequence). Trimming cost V 3 bases and J 0 bases; bases outside gene matches: 8. The CDR3 is 16 amino acids. CDR3 residues: CSASTGTSVYSYEQYF. In DNA form, the CDR3 reads TGCAGTGCTAGTACCGGGACTAGCGTTTACTCCTACGAGCAGTACTTC.

V is TRBV9 and J is TRBJ2-1, with 8 bases fitting TRBD2. V lost 4 bases to trimming and J lost 4 bases; unmatched junction nucleotides: 10. Germline CDR1 reads SGDLS; CDR2 reads YYNGEE. The CDR3 is 16 amino acids. CDR3 in amino acids: CASSSKGSGSYNEQFF. CDR3 DNA sequence: TGTGCCAGCAGCTCTAAAGGGAGCGGGAGTTACAATGAGCAGTTCTTC.

This rearrangement joins TRBV28 to TRBJ2-7, with 7 bases aligning to TRBD1. The V gene's germline CDR1 is MDHEN and CDR2 SYDVKM. The CDR3 covers 15 residues. J gave up 3 bases and V 6 bases, and 11 bases lay outside the gene matches. The CDR3 DNA reads as TGTGCCAGCAGCCAACCGGGACAGATCCTCTACGAGCAGTACTTC. This sequence encodes CASSQPGQILYEQYF. Full variable domain (remainder filled in from reference TRBV28 and TRBJ2-7): DVKVTQSSRYLVKRTGEKVFLECVQDMDHENMFWYRQDPGLGLRLIYFSYDVKMKEKGDIPEGYSVSREKKERFSLILESASTNQTSMYLCASSQPGQILYEQYFGPGTRLTVT.

This chain uses TRBV19 with TRBJ1-1, with 7 bases fitting TRBD1. The CDR3 is made up of 16 amino acids. V lost 4 bases to trimming and J lost 1 base; unmatched junction nucleotides: 9. The V gene's germline CDR1 is LNHDA and CDR2 SQIVND (reference sequence). The DNA of the CDR3 is TGTGCCAGTAGTACCCTGGCCAGGGGGAGGAACACTGAAGCTTTCTTT. This translates into CASSTLARGRNTEAFF.

The chain joins TRBV24-1 to TRBJ2-2; possibly TRBD2 for D (6 bases). There are 13 residues in the CDR3. Germline loops: CDR1 KGHDR, CDR2 SFDVKD. V was cut by 7 bases and J by 4 bases, with 9 bases left in between. For the CDR3, the DNA is TGTGCCACCAGCCAGGGAGGCACCGGGGAGCTGTTTTTT. It codes for CATSQGGTGELFF.

The CDR3 DNA sequence: TGTGCCAGCAGTGAAGGAGGGTCGGGGAAACGCACCATATATTTT. Translation: CASSEGGSGKRTIYF. The rearrangement uses TRBV25-1 and TRBJ1-3; D uncertain. CDR1 and CDR2 (germline): MGHDK, SYGVNS. CDR3 length equals 15 residues. Trimming cost V 2 bases and J 9 bases, with 17 bases left between them.

This clone was seen once. The chain links TRBV4-1 to TRBJ1-2; 9 bases line up with TRBD1. CDR1 is MGHRA, CDR2 YSYEKL, per germline. CDR3 length: 14 residues. J lost 6 bases, V lost 3 bases, and 5 bases had no gene match. Written as DNA, the CDR3 is TGCGCCAGCAGCCATTGGGACAGGGAAGATGGCTACACCTTC. Its translation is CASSHWDREDGYTF.

The chain joins TRBV2 to TRBJ2-1; weak D call: TRBD1 (6 bases). The V end lost 5 bases, the J end lost 6 bases, and 17 bases lay between the germline ends. CDR1 is SNHLY and CDR2 is FYNNEI in the germline V gene. The CDR3 is 15 residues long. CDR3 region: CASSPGHQLSNEQFF. The CDR3 coding sequence is TGTGCCAGCAGTCCGGGACACCAATTGTCCAATGAGCAGTTCTTC.